Shown below are 24 T cell receptor beta chains from a single sample sequenced in a study of blood T cell repertoires in COVID-19. The table came from immunoSEQ multiplex PCR; TCRdb's copy has only in-frame clones and leaves some out. The sample shows roughly 82,000 clones, 82% of them seen only once. What was sequenced was peripheral blood. Every receptor here comes from a man between 60 and 70 years old with acute or convalescent COVID-19.

The chain uses TRBV6-5 and TRBJ1-5, with 7 positions matching TRBD1. The CDR3 runs 15 residues. Trimming removed 6 bases from V and 1 base from J; junction bases left unmatched: 6. CDR1 is MNHEY, CDR2 SVGAGI, per germline. CDR3 amino acids: CASRRQGGSNQPQHF. In DNA, the CDR3 is TGTGCCAGCAGGCGACAGGGTGGGAGCAATCAGCCCCAGCATTTT.

The sample holds a few counts of this clone. The chain is built from TRBV14 and TRBJ1-1; 8 bases fit TRBD1. Germline V lookup: CDR1 SGHDN, CDR2 FVKESK. The CDR3 is 16 amino acids. With 0 bases clipped from V and 3 bases from J, the junction kept 6 bases outside the gene matches. CDR3 amino acids: CASSQDSGQVYTEAFF. Written as DNA, the CDR3 is TGTGCCAGCAGCCAAGATTCGGGACAGGTGTACACTGAAGCTTTCTTT.

The chain joins TRBV18 to TRBJ1-1; a possible D gene is TRBD1 (6 bases). The CDR3 is 12 residues long. In germline, CDR1 is KGHSH, CDR2 LQKENI. V was shortened by 6 bases and J by 7 bases, with 12 bases between the two germline ends. The CDR3 is CASSPRQDEAFF. DNA for the CDR3: TGTGCCAGCTCGCCTCGACAGGATGAAGCTTTCTTT. Using reference TRBV18 and TRBJ1-1 for the parts outside the CDR3, the full variable domain is NAGVMQNPRHLVRRRGQEARLRCSPMKGHSHVYWYRQLPEEGLKFMVYLQKENIIDESGMPKERFSAEFPKEGPSILRIQQVVRGDSAAYFCASSPRQDEAFFGQGTRLTVV.

The rearrangement links TRBV2 to TRBJ1-2; 9 bases align to TRBD1. V dropped 5 bases and J dropped 4; count of bases not matched to a gene: 2. The CDR3 spans 13 residues. Germline values: CDR1 SNHLY, CDR2 FYNNEI. The CDR3 region is CASSPTGGYGYTF. The CDR3 DNA sequence: TGTGCCAGCAGTCCGACAGGGGGCTATGGCTACACCTTC.

The chain uses TRBV6-2 or TRBV6-3 and TRBJ2-6; TRBD2 matches at 7 bases. The CDR3 runs to 21 residues. The germline CDR1 and CDR2 sequences are MNHEY and SVGEGT. J gave up 0 bases and V 2 bases, and 16 bases lay outside the gene matches. CDR3: CASSYRADSSGLLSGANVLTF. CDR3 coding DNA: TGTGCCAGCAGTTACCGAGCGGATTCTAGCGGACTTCTCTCTGGGGCCAACGTCCTGACTTTC.

The chain links TRBV7-9 to TRBJ1-1; D unclear. Deletions cut 0 bases from V and 7 bases from J, with 12 bases between. CDR3 length: 14 residues. CDR1 SEHNR and CDR2 FQNEAQ come from the germline V gene (reference sequence). The CDR3 protein is CASSLARWGDEAFF. CDR3 nucleotides: TGTGCCAGCAGCTTAGCGCGATGGGGAGATGAAGCTTTCTTT.

V is TRBV7-9 and J is TRBJ2-7, with a tentative D call TRBD1 (6 bases). The CDR3 loop spans 14 amino acids. V lost 6 bases and J 4 bases, leaving 16 bases between the germline ends. The germline V gene encodes CDR1 SEHNR and CDR2 FQNEAQ (reference sequence). DNA for the CDR3: TGTGCCAGCAGACCCTACCCCGGACAGTACGAGCAGTACTTC. Translated: CASRPYPGQYEQYF.

The J gene is TRBJ2-2, the V gene TRBV7-2; the D gene is possibly TRBD2 (5 bases). Trimming removed 5 bases from V and 1 base from J, with 8 bases in between. The CDR3 consists of 14 residues. Germline CDR1 and CDR2: SGHTA and FQGNSA. CDR3 sequence (DNA): TGTGCCAGCAGCGCGGACTTGAACACCGGGGAGCTGTTTTTT. Encoded protein: CASSADLNTGELFF.

This chain links TRBV28 with TRBJ2-7, with D perhaps matching TRBD1 (7 bases). The CDR3 runs to 14 residues. Germline V gene data show CDR1 as MDHEN and CDR2 as SYDVKM. V lost 3 bases and J 5 bases, leaving 14 bases between the germline ends. CDR3 sequence reads: CASSFLQGRHEQYF. DNA for the CDR3: TGTGCCAGCAGTTTTCTACAGGGGAGGCACGAGCAGTACTTC.

V and J are TRBV5-4 and TRBJ1-1; D is ambiguous. The CDR3 sequence is 14 residues long. Germline V gene sequence: CDR1 SGHNT, CDR2 YYREEE (reference sequence). Trimming removed 4 bases from V and 0 bases from J, with 10 bases in between. The CDR3 DNA reads TGTGCCAGCAGCCCCCCCGGGTTGAACACTGAAGCTTTCTTT. It specifies CASSPPGLNTEAFF.

CDR3 region: CASSSSGTGGKSEAFF. DNA for the CDR3: TGTGCCAGCAGTTCCTCGGGGACAGGGGGCAAGAGTGAAGCTTTCTTT. The rearrangement links TRBV28 to TRBJ1-1; 12 bases align to TRBD1. J lost 7 bases, V lost 4 bases, and 10 bases had no gene match. The CDR3 length is 16 residues. CDR1 is MDHEN and CDR2 is SYDVKM in the germline V gene.

This clone has only one observation. The chain has TRBV7-2 and TRBJ2-7; D perhaps matches TRBD2 (5 bases). Germline values: CDR1 SGHTA, CDR2 FQGNSA. The CDR3 has 16 residues. Trimming took 2 bases from V and 6 from J, leaving 20 bases between them. DNA for the CDR3: TGTGCCAGCAGCTTAAATGACCCCGGACTCTCCACCGAGCAGTACTTC. Protein sequence: CASSLNDPGLSTEQYF.

The chain carries TRBV12-3 or TRBV12-4 and TRBJ1-2; 7 bases are shared with TRBD1. CDR3 length equals 12 residues. V lost 4 bases to trimming and J lost 8 bases; unmatched junction nucleotides: 4. The CDR3 DNA reads as TGTGCCAGCAGTTGGAGGGGGCCGGGCTACACCTTC. Its translation: CASSWRGPGYTF.

V usage is TRBV6-5 and J usage is TRBJ1-5, with a possible D match to TRBD1 (6 bases). Trimming stripped 2 bases from V and 6 bases from J, with 14 bases between. This CDR3 is built from 15 residues. Germline V lookup: CDR1 MNHEY, CDR2 SVGAGI. CDR3: CASSYGGAGSQPQHF. CDR3 coding DNA: TGTGCCAGCAGTTACGGGGGCGCGGGTAGTCAGCCCCAGCATTTT.

The rearrangement uses TRBV19 and TRBJ1-2, with D perhaps matching TRBD1 (6 bases). V lost 2 bases and J 4 bases, leaving 11 bases between the germline ends. This CDR3 region has 14 residues. The germline V gene encodes CDR1 LNHDA and CDR2 SQIVND (reference sequence). The CDR3 reads CASSIQRGAYGYTF. As DNA, the CDR3 is TGTGCCAGTAGTATACAACGGGGGGCCTATGGCTACACCTTC. The full variable domain, with the rest looked up from reference TRBV19 and TRBJ1-2, is DGGITQSPKYLFRKEGQNVTLSCEQNLNHDAMYWYRQDPGQGLRLIYYSQIVNDFQKGDIAEGYSVSREKKESFPLTVTSAQKNPTAFYLCASSIQRGAYGYTFGSGTRLTVV.

V gene TRBV3-1 (or the pseudogene TRBV3-2) combines with J gene TRBJ2-1; 8 bases fit TRBD2. This CDR3 is built from 16 residues. V lost 3 bases to trimming and J lost 1 base; unmatched junction nucleotides: 5. Germline V gene data show CDR1 as LGHDT and CDR2 as YNNKEL (reference sequence). The CDR3 bases are TGTGCCAGCAGCCAGACAGCGGGGGTTTCCTACAATGAGCAGTTCTTC. This sequence encodes CASSQTAGVSYNEQFF.

This sequence joins TRBV2 and TRBJ1-3; maybe TRBD1 (5 bases). Germline loops: CDR1 SNHLY, CDR2 FYNNEI. This CDR3 comprises 14 residues. Trimming shortened V by 10 bases and J by 0 bases, and 13 bases separated the two germline ends. The CDR3 loop is CATTNTGSGNTIYF. Written as DNA, the CDR3 is TGTGCCACTACCAATACAGGCTCTGGAAACACCATATATTTT.

As DNA, the CDR3 is TGTGCCACCAGCAGAAACGGGGACAGGGACGGCGAAAAACTGTTTTTT. It translates to CATSRNGDRDGEKLFF. This chain joins TRBV15 and TRBJ1-4; 9 bases are a match to TRBD1. The CDR3 length is 16 residues. V lost 2 bases to trimming and J lost 8 bases; unmatched junction nucleotides: 9. The V gene's germline CDR1 is LNHNV and CDR2 YYDKDF (reference sequence).

CDR3 DNA sequence: TGTGCCAGTAGTTCCAGGGTCTCAGGTGGAAACACCATATATTTT. This translates into CASSSRVSGGNTIYF. This sequence joins TRBV19 and TRBJ1-3; TRBD1 might be the D (5 bases). Germline CDR1 reads LNHDA; CDR2 reads SQIVND (reference sequence). This CDR3 region has 15 residues. Deletions cut 5 bases from V and 3 bases from J, with 14 bases between.

This clone was counted between two and nine times. V usage is TRBV5-4 and J usage is TRBJ2-7, with D tentatively TRBD2 (5 bases). The CDR3 totals 15 residues. The germline V gene has CDR1 SGHNT and CDR2 YYREEE (reference sequence). Trimming shortened V by 4 bases and J by 2 bases, and 16 bases separated the two germline ends. In DNA form, the CDR3 reads TGTGCCAGCAGCAACGGGATTTTCGGGACCTACGAGCAGTACTTC. Protein sequence: CASSNGIFGTYEQYF.

This sequence joins TRBV6-5 and TRBJ2-1, with D perhaps TRBD2 (6 bases). The CDR3 totals 12 residues. V was pared by 7 bases and J by 6 bases, with 10 bases between. Germline V lookup: CDR1 MNHEY, CDR2 SVGAGI. The CDR3: CASKGLFNEQFF. In DNA, the CDR3 is TGTGCCAGCAAGGGACTTTTCAATGAGCAGTTCTTC.

The chain links TRBV13 to TRBJ2-3; 7 nucleotides align to TRBD2. The V and J ends lost 2 bases and 0 bases, in that order; junction bases with no gene match: 5. Germline values: CDR1 PRHDT, CDR2 FYEKMQ (reference sequence). The length of the CDR3 is 16 residues. This chain's CDR3 is CASSLRRELSTDTQYF. In DNA, the CDR3 is TGTGCCAGCAGCTTAAGGCGGGAGCTAAGCACAGATACGCAGTATTTT.

This clone appeared once. This chain uses TRBV9 with TRBJ2-1; 7 bases are shared with TRBD2. V lost 3 bases to trimming and J lost 6 bases; unmatched junction nucleotides: 9. Germline V gene data show CDR1 as SGDLS and CDR2 as YYNGEE. The CDR3 is 15 residues long. The CDR3: CASSGSGHSLNEQFF. The CDR3 DNA reads as TGTGCCAGCAGCGGTAGCGGGCACTCTCTCAATGAGCAGTTCTTC. Variable domain in full (rest from reference TRBV9 and TRBJ2-1): DSGVTQTPKHLITATGQRVTLRCSPRSGDLSVYWYQQSLDQGLQFLIQYYNGEERAKGNILERFSAQQFPDLHSELNLSSLELGDSALYFCASSGSGHSLNEQFFGPGTRLTVL.

J is TRBJ1-4 and V is TRBV18; 9 positions match TRBD1. The CDR3 has 15 amino acids. With 6 bases clipped from V and 5 bases from J, the junction kept 7 bases outside the gene matches. Germline V gene data show CDR1 as KGHSH and CDR2 as LQKENI. CDR3 residues: CASSPTGTGNEKLFF. In DNA form, the CDR3 reads TGTGCCAGCTCGCCTACCGGGACAGGGAATGAAAAACTGTTTTTT.